This T cell receptor (beta chain) appears in the sequencing data of a study of Ad26.COV2.S vaccination and SARS-CoV-2 variants (dated by TCRdb to 2020 to 2022). With regard to the full study: TCRbeta repertoire sequencing served as the tool for gauging how specific and how broad the SARS-CoV-2-reactive T cell receptors were following Ad26.COV2.S vaccination. The TCR-sequenced set comprised roughly 30 samples: some 20 Ad26.COV2.S vaccine recipients, 5 placebo recipients and 8 SARS-CoV-2 convalescent individuals.

What the authors observed across the whole study: After vaccination, substantial breadth of spike-specific CD8+ and CD4+ T cell responses was reported. Vaccine and placebo recipients had comparable non-spike TCR breadth, which fits with the vaccine containing only spike. According to the authors, total T cell responses may have been underestimated by the TCR breadth and depth analyses. Higher spike-specific TCR breadth was observed in Ad26.COV2.S recipients than in placebo recipients (P = 0.0014).

This sample's time point label indicates: individuals recovered from natural SARS-CoV-2 infection. Note on this clone: The antigen this receptor binds is unknown. Base quality data are lacking; no much larger clone is found one base away.

The immunoSEQ Assay was used to sequence TCRbeta CDR3 regions. After extraction, genomic DNA underwent amplification by bias-controlled multiplex PCR, followed by high-throughput sequencing. Under the source paper's analysis protocol: To quantify the absolute abundance of each unique TCRbeta CDR3 region, sequences were collapsed and filtered. T cell fraction was estimated by normalizing TCRbeta template counts to usable DNA, with usable DNA measured through amplification of reference genes found in all nucleated cells. Repertoire TCRs were annotated as SARS-CoV-2-specific by exact matching of V gene, CDR3 amino acid sequence and J gene to a known reactive TCR set. The reference SARS-CoV-2 TCR set came from MIRA and was filtered for enrichment in COVID-19-positive ImmuneCODE repertoires, removing public or cross-reactive TCRs. Drawing on the MIRA antigens, annotated TCRs were analysed further at the level of specific ORF or position within ORF. Breadth was defined as the number of annotated unique rearrangements divided by the total number of unique productive rearrangements, and depth was defined as the summed frequency of the annotated unique rearrangements. Two-sided Wilcoxon rank-sum tests were applied when comparing TCR breadth between groups. Drawn from immuneACCESS, this table holds only the in-frame rearrangements with V and J called that TCRdb kept. Clones are partly lost; checked studies trace under half to an unresolved V gene and leave the rest unexplained. V, J and clone size are those of that table, while D and trimming were read from the DNA. This sample has over 110,000 clones in its table, and roughly 88% of those were observed once. The top ten constitute around 5.1% of the sample.

Compared with germline, V lacks 5 bases and J lacks 4 bases; bases without a gene match: 13. The germline V gene gives CDR1 as SGHRS and CDR2 as YFSETQ. The cysteine opens and the phenylalanine closes a CDR3 of 18 amino acids. Only the CDR3 DNA stays, 54 bases, in frame from base 1. The V and J segments used are TRBV5-1 and TRBJ1-4; 11 of the junction bases match TRBD1. The source is a human donor who had recovered from COVID-19. The material sequenced was peripheral blood, taken after recovery from COVID-19. The DNA sequence is as follows: TGCGCCAGCAGACCTGGCCGGACAGGGGGCTTTTTTAATGAAAAACTGTTTTTT. Protein translation: CASRPGRTGGFFNEKLFF.